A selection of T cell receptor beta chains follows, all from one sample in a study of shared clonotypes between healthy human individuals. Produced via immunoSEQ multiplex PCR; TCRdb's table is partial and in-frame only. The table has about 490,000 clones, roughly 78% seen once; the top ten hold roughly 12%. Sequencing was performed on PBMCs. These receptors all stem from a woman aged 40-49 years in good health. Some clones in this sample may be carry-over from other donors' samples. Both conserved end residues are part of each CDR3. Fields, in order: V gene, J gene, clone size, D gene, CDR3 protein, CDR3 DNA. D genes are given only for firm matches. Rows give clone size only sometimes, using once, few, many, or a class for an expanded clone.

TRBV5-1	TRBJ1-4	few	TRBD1	CASRIGTGREKLFF	TGCGCCAGCAGGATCGGGACAGGGCGGGAAAAACTGTTTTTT
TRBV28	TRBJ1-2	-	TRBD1	CASRSPGGRFGYTF	TGTGCCAGCAGGAGCCCAGGGGGGAGGTTCGGCTACACCTTC
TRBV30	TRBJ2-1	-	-	CAWSSGVGRGKNEQFF	TGTGCCTGGAGTTCTGGGGTAGGACGGGGAAAAAATGAGCAGTTCTTC
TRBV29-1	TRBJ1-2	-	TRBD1	CSVEDRGTGNGYTF	TGCAGCGTTGAAGATAGAGGGACAGGGAATGGCTACACCTTC
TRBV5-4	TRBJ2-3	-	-	CASSLQYSAAITDTQYF	TGTGCCAGCAGCTTGCAATATTCTGCGGCAATTACAGATACGCAGTATTTT
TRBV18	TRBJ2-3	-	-	CASSPRTEQRDTQYF	TGTGCCAGCTCACCAAGGACAGAACAAAGAGATACGCAGTATTTT
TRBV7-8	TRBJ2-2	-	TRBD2	CASSSGRIPGLAVQSNTGELFF	TGTGCCAGCAGTTCGGGTCGTATCCCGGGACTAGCGGTACAGTCGAACACCGGGGAGCTGTTTTTT
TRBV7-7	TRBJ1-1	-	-	CASSLALGAEAFF	TGTGCCAGCAGCTTGGCGCTAGGCGCTGAAGCTTTCTTT
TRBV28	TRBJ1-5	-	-	CASSPDQQPQHF	TGTGCCAGCAGTCCCGACCAGCAGCCCCAGCATTTT
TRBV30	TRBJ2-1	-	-	CAWRLTPPNEQFF	TGTGCCTGGAGATTGACCCCTCCGAATGAGCAGTTCTTC